Listed below are T cell receptor beta chains from one sample, sequenced in a study of glioma-infiltrating T cells after dendritic cell vaccination. Assay used: immunoSEQ multiplex PCR; TCRdb lists only in-frame clones, some missing. The data contain some 90,000 clones, 75% to 85% of them singletons. Here the sequenced sample was blood, taken after dendritic cell vaccination. These receptors came from a human donor with glioblastoma. Each CDR3 is given with its conserved first and last residue. D genes are given only for firm matches.

V: TRBV14
D: NA
J: TRBJ1-3
CDR3: CASSQNWGTGNTIYF

V: TRBV5-1
D: TRBD2
J: TRBJ2-5
CDR3: CASSFGLADNQETQYF

V: TRBV19
D: TRBD1
J: TRBJ2-7
CDR3: CASSGQGEQYF

V: TRBV2
D: NA
J: TRBJ2-3
CDR3: CASSIRRDTQYF

V: TRBV7-7
D: NA
J: TRBJ2-3
CDR3: CASSLSSGTDTQYF

V: TRBV10-3
D: NA
J: TRBJ1-4
CDR3: CAISESAGAGEKLFF

V: TRBV25-1
D: NA
J: TRBJ1-4
CDR3: CASSELGRNNEKLFF

V: TRBV6-5
D: TRBD1
J: TRBJ1-4
CDR3: CASSYTGTGGHEKLFF

V: TRBV14
D: NA
J: TRBJ2-1
CDR3: CASSQRSSSLPGVDEQFF

V: TRBV18
D: NA
J: TRBJ1-5
CDR3: CASSPLAGNSNQPQHF

V: TRBV6-1
D: NA
J: TRBJ1-5
CDR3: CASNGHIAGDQPQHF

V: TRBV10-3
D: TRBD2
J: TRBJ2-1
CDR3: CAISEGLAGVHNEQFF

V: TRBV29-1
D: NA
J: TRBJ1-2
CDR3: CSVEVRRNYGYTF

V: TRBV6-6
D: TRBD1
J: TRBJ1-5
CDR3: CASSRTGVGQPQHF

V: TRBV4-1
D: NA
J: TRBJ2-2
CDR3: CASSQVEGAFPGELFF

V: TRBV6-1
D: NA
J: TRBJ1-1
CDR3: CASSDGQGWTEAFF

V: TRBV6-6
D: TRBD1
J: TRBJ1-3
CDR3: CASSDNRGVDTIYF

V: TRBV2
D: TRBD2
J: TRBJ2-1
CDR3: CASSVSRGAYNEQFF

V: TRBV29-1
D: NA
J: TRBJ2-2
CDR3: CSASDSPIKMTGELFF

V: TRBV19
D: NA
J: TRBJ2-1
CDR3: CATLSPSSYNEQFF

V: TRBV9
D: TRBD2
J: TRBJ2-3
CDR3: CASKAGLAGPDTQYF

V: TRBV7-9
D: NA
J: TRBJ1-2
CDR3: CASSPGTKDTF

V: TRBV5-6
D: TRBD2
J: TRBJ2-4
CDR3: CASISGGVAGPRGIQYF

V: TRBV14
D: TRBD2
J: TRBJ2-1
CDR3: CASSPRAGGGEQFF

V: TRBV5-4
D: TRBD1
J: TRBJ1-4
CDR3: CASSLGGTGGGKLFF

V: TRBV2
D: NA
J: TRBJ1-2
CDR3: CASNRGSYGYTF

V: TRBV19
D: TRBD2
J: TRBJ2-1
CDR3: CASSIARLAVYNEQFF

V: TRBV4-2
D: TRBD1
J: TRBJ1-2
CDR3: CASSQDAPGGEYGYTF

V: TRBV18
D: NA
J: TRBJ2-2
CDR3: CASSPGGALGTGELFF

V: TRBV5-6
D: TRBD1
J: TRBJ2-7
CDR3: CASSLIPGQGIYEQYF

V: TRBV27
D: NA
J: TRBJ1-5
CDR3: CASGIPGFNQPQHF

V: TRBV5-4
D: NA
J: TRBJ1-4
CDR3: CARGGREKLFF

V: TRBV4-1
D: TRBD1
J: TRBJ1-1
CDR3: CASSLGQGATGVNTEAFF

V: TRBV28
D: TRBD1
J: TRBJ1-5
CDR3: CASRDRERSQPQHF

V: TRBV25-1
D: NA
J: TRBJ2-6
CDR3: CASSPRGDSQTNVLTF

V: TRBV7-9
D: TRBD2
J: TRBJ2-1
CDR3: CASSLLSGGPYNEQFF

V: TRBV7-2
D: NA
J: TRBJ1-1
CDR3: CASSSSPEAFF

V: TRBV6-5
D: TRBD1
J: TRBJ1-5
CDR3: CASRRQGGQPQHF

V: TRBV23-1
D: NA
J: TRBJ1-5
CDR3: CASRLGAVGQPQHF

V: TRBV15
D: TRBD1
J: TRBJ2-5
CDR3: CATSGRNRGIETQYF

V: TRBV5-1
D: TRBD1
J: TRBJ1-2
CDR3: CASSRGTGNYGYTF

V: TRBV19
D: TRBD2
J: TRBJ2-3
CDR3: CASSIERLAGGPIMTDTQYF

V: TRBV7-9
D: NA
J: TRBJ1-1
CDR3: CASSLGQMNTEAFF

V: TRBV27
D: TRBD1
J: TRBJ1-1
CDR3: CASSSYRDRMGEAFF

V: TRBV6-5
D: NA
J: TRBJ1-2
CDR3: CASSYSRSNYGYTF

V: TRBV4-1
D: NA
J: TRBJ2-3
CDR3: CASSQLGLSEDTQYF

V: TRBV7-3
D: NA
J: TRBJ2-1
CDR3: CASSLSGQGNEQFF